This section outlines one TCR beta chain sequence together with its context. This record belongs to a study of blood T cell repertoires in COVID-19. On the study more broadly: The study drew acute and convalescent COVID-19 samples from the United States, Italy and Spain. From T cells, B-cell-depleted T cells, or PBMCs came the material, which was cDNA or gDNA.

The germline CDR1 and CDR2 sequences are LNHDA and SQIVND (reference sequence). CDR3 length equals 12 residues. Trimming left V 7 bases short and J 1 base short, with 7 bases between. As processed by the authors: Amplification of reference gene primers provided the estimated nucleated cell counts. Profiled with immunoSEQ multiplex PCR; TCRdb holds only in-frame clones, not every one. The D gene and trimming were derived from the DNA, and the V and J assignments and clone size from that table. The sample has over 70,000 clones; approximately 83% are singletons. One Seattle source followed patients from active infection through their disease course.

The V and J genes are TRBV19 and TRBJ1-1; D not resolved. Sequencing was performed on peripheral blood. The sequence was obtained from a man in his thirties or forties with COVID-19, enrolled during active disease. As DNA, the CDR3 is TGTGCCAGTATGGCAGGGAACACTGAAGCTTTCTTT. This translates into CASMAGNTEAFF.